The present TCR beta chain was sequenced within a study of graft-versus-host responses after intestinal transplantation. Whole-study context: Recipients obtained multivisceral, liver-intestinal, or isolated intestinal transplants.

The CDR3 consists of 13 residues. CDR1 is SGHRS and CDR2 is YFSETQ in the germline V gene. Deletions cut 1 base from V and 1 base from J, with 5 bases between. With respect to this clone: Its antigen is not known.

Data came from immunoSEQ multiplex PCR; TCRdb stores just in-frame clones and leaves some out. In the table there are tens of thousands of clones, around 84% of which are singletons. This TCR derives from a human donor who was the organ donor for an intestinal transplant. The material sequenced was unstimulated CD4+ T cells sorted from spleen or lymph node cells, taken before transplant. The chain combines TRBV5-1 with TRBJ2-5; D is undetermined. CDR3 DNA: TGCGCCAGCAGCTTGCACATCCAAGAGACCCAGTACTTC. Translation gives CASSLHIQETQYF. Together with reference TRBV5-1 and TRBJ2-5, the CDR3 gives the full variable domain: KAGVTQTPRYLIKTRGQQVTLSCSPISGHRSVSWYQQTPGQGLQFLFEYFSETQRNKGNFPGRFSGRQFSNSRSEMNVSTLELGDSALYLCASSLHIQETQYFGPGTRLLVL.